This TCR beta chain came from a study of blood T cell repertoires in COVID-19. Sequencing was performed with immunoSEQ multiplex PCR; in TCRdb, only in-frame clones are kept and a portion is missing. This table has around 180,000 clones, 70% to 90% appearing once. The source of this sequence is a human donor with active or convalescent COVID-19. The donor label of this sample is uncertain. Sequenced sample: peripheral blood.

The CDR3 DNA reads as TGTGCCTGGAGTCCCGGAGCGGGAAATGAGCAGTTCTTC. This codes for CAWSPGAGNEQFF. The chain couples TRBV30 to TRBJ2-1, with 7 bases identical to TRBD2. Per the germline V gene, CDR1 is GTSNPN and CDR2 is SVGIG (reference sequence). V shed 2 bases, J shed 7 bases, and the junction held 5 bases outside the gene matches. This CDR3 has 13 residues.